One sample yielded the 8 T cell receptor beta chains listed below, sequenced in a study of T cell repertoires in cytomegalovirus infection. TCRdb independently ran MiXCR on the reads; one entry per CDR3 protein. The table lists nearly 650,000 distinct CDR3 sequences, 20% to 25% of them singletons. Sequencing used CD8+ T cells from PBMCs. Receptors originate from a human donor in good health (CMV status not recorded). Some clones in this sample may be carry-over from other donors' samples.

The chain recombines TRBV28 with TRBJ1-6; D remains ambiguous. Germline loops: CDR1 MDHEN, CDR2 SYDVKM. The V gene lost 3 bases and the J gene lost 6 bases, with 3 bases spanning the gap. The length of the CDR3 is 12 residues. CDR3 sequence reads: CASSFPNSPLHF. The CDR3 DNA reads as TGTGCCAGCAGTTTCCCTAATTCACCCCTCCACTTT.

At least ten counts were recorded for this clonotype. The chain employs TRBV28 and TRBJ2-2, with 10 positions matching TRBD1. Germline V gene lookup returns CDR1 MDHEN and CDR2 SYDVKM. The CDR3 runs 16 residues. The V and J ends lost 4 bases and 1 base, in that order; junction bases with no gene match: 3. CDR3 in amino acids: CASSSRDRGNTGELFF. The CDR3 DNA reads TGTGCCAGCAGTTCACGGGACAGGGGGAACACCGGGGAGCTGTTTTTT.

V is TRBV29-1 and J is TRBJ2-7; 9 nucleotides agree with TRBD1. The CDR3 extends over 15 amino acids. Trimming took 3 bases from V and 3 from J; bases not matched to a gene: 9. Germline assignment: CDR1 SQVTM and CDR2 ANQGSEA. CDR3 loop: CSVELQGAGGYEQYF. CDR3 nucleotides: TGCAGCGTTGAGTTACAGGGGGCTGGAGGCTACGAGCAGTACTTC.

A single count supports this clonotype. At one of its ends the junction is not consistent with the germline gene, which may arise from a read error. This rearrangement joins TRBV27 to TRBJ2-6, with a possible D match to TRBD1 (6 bases). CDR3 length: 12 residues. The germline V gene encodes CDR1 MNHEY and CDR2 SMNVEV (reference sequence). CDR3 protein: CATSPGANVPTF. DNA of the CDR3: TGTGCCACCTCGCCAGGGGCCAACGTCCCGACTTTC. Based on the CDR3 plus reference TRBV27 and TRBJ2-6, the full variable domain is EAQVTQNPRYLITVTGKKLTVTCSQNMNHEYMSWYRQDPGLGLRQIYYSMNVEVTDKGDVPEGYKVSRKEKRNFPLILESPSPNQTSLYFCATSPGANVPTFGAGSRLTVL.

This clonotype was counted a few times. V and J are TRBV27 and TRBJ2-3, with 15 bases aligning to TRBD2. The CDR3 loop spans 22 amino acids. Germline CDR1 is MNHEY and CDR2 is SMNVEV (reference sequence). V lost 1 base, J lost 1 base, and 15 bases stayed unmatched. In nucleotides, the CDR3 is TGTGCCAGCAGTTTATTCCCCCCGGGACTAGCGGGGGGCCATAGGGGCACAGATACGCAGTATTTT. It is translated as CASSLFPPGLAGGHRGTDTQYF.

This clonotype occurred once. This sequence may be a read error, since a much larger clone differs from it by one base. The chain has TRBV24-1 and TRBJ2-1; no definite D call. Germline lookup yields CDR1 KGHDR and CDR2 SFDVKD. The CDR3 is 15 amino acids. Trimming shortened V by 3 bases and J by 9 bases, and 17 bases separated the two germline ends. In nucleotides, the CDR3 is TGTGCCACCAGTGATGCCGGAGAGGTCAACTTTGAGCAGTTCTTC. Its protein is CATSDAGEVNFEQFF.

The chain combines TRBV4-2 with TRBJ2-1; possible D gene TRBD2, 5 bases. Germline values: CDR1 LGHNA, CDR2 YNFKEQ. V dropped 7 bases and J dropped 5 bases, with 18 bases sitting between them. This CDR3 has 15 amino acids. The DNA of the CDR3 is TGTGCCAGCAAAATCGCGGGCCTGAGGCACAATGAGCAGTTCTTC. Amino acids: CASKIAGLRHNEQFF.

This clonotype has just a few counts. Here the CDR3 DNA reads TGTGCCAGCAGGTCACAGGGAAGGGATGAAAAACTGTTTTTT. Encoded protein: CASRSQGRDEKLFF. V and J are TRBV7-8 and TRBJ1-4; D perhaps matches TRBD1 (6 bases). CDR1 SGHVS and CDR2 FQNEAQ come from the germline V gene. The ends were cut back, 6 bases at V and 6 bases at J, with 14 bases in the middle. The CDR3 runs 14 residues. The full variable domain, completed using reference TRBV7-8 and TRBJ1-4, is GAGVSQSPRYKVAKRGQDVALRCDPISGHVSLFWYQQALGQGPEFLTYFQNEAQLDKSGLPSDRFFAERPEGSVSTLKIQRTQQEDSAVYLCASRSQGRDEKLFFGSGTQLSVL.